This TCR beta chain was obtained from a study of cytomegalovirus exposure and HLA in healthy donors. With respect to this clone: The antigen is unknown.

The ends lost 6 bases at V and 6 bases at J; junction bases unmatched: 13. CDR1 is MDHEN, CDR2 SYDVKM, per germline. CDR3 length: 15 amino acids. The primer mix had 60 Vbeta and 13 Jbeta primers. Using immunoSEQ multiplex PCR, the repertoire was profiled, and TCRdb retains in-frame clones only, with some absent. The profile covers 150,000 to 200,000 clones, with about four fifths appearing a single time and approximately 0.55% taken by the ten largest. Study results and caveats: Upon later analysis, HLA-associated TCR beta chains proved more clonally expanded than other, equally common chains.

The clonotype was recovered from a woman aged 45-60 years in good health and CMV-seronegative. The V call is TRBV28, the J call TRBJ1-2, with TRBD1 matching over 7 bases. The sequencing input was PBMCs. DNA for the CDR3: TGTGCCAGCAGATCTAACAGGGGCTGGGGGCATGGCTACACCTTC. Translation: CASRSNRGWGHGYTF.